This T cell receptor (beta chain) was documented in a study of blood T cell repertoires in COVID-19. Study at large: Specimens from acute and convalescent COVID-19 originated in the United States, Italy and Spain. T cells, B-cell-depleted T cells, or PBMCs provided the cDNA or gDNA that served as material.

How the authors handled the data: Amplifying reference gene primers gave estimates of nucleated cell counts. The assay was immunoSEQ multiplex PCR, and TCRdb's table has in-frame clones only and misses some. The DNA was the basis for D and trimming; V, J and clone size are from that table. The repertoire consists of about 80,000 clones, with 76% occurring once and the leading ten covering about 15%. This CDR3 has 14 residues. The germline V gene encodes CDR1 SGHRS and CDR2 YFSETQ. The V segment lost 2 bases and the J segment 8 bases; nucleotides outside the gene matches: 7. Sequencing used peripheral blood. V is TRBV5-1 and J is TRBJ1-3; 7 nucleotides align to TRBD1. The TCR sequence derives from a man in his 70s with active or convalescent COVID-19. The CDR3 loop reads CASSLNFRGDTIYF. DNA for the CDR3: TGCGCCAGCAGCTTAAATTTCAGGGGGGACACCATATATTTT.